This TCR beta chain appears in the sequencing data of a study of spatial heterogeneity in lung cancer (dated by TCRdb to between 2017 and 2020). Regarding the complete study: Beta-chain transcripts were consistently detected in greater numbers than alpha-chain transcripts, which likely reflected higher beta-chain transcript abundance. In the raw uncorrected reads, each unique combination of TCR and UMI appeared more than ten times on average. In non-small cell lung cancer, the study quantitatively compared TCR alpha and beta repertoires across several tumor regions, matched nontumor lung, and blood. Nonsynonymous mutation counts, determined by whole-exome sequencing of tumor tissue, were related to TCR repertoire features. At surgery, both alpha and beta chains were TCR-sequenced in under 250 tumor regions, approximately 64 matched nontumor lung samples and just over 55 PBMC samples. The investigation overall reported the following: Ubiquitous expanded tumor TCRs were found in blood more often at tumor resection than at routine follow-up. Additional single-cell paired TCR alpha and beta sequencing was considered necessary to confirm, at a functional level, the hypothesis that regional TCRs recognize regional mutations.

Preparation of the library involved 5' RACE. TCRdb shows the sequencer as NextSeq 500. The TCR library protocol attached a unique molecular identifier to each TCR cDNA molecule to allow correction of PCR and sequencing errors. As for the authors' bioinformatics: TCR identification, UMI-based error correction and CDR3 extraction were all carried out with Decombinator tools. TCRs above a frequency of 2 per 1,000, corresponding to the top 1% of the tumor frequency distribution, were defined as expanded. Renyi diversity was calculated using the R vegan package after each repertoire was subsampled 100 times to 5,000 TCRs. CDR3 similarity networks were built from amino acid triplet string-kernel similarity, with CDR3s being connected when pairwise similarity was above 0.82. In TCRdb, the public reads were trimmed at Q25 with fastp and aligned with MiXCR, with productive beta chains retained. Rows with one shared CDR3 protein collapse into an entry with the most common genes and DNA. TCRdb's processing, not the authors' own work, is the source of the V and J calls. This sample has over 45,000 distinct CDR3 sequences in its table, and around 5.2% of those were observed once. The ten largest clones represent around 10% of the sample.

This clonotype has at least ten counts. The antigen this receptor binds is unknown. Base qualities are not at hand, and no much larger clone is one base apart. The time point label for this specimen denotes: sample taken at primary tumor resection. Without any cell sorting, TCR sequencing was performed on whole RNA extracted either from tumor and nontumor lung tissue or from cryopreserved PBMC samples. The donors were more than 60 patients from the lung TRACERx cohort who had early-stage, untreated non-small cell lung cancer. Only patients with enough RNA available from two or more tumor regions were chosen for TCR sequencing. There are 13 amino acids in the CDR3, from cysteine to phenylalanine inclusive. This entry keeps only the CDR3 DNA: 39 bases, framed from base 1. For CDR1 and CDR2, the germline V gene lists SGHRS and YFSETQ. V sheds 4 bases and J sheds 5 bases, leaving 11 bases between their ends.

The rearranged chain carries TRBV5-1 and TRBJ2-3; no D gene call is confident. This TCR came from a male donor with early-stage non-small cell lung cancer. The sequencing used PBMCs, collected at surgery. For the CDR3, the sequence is CASSLVGLDTQYF. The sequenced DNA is TGCGCCAGCAGCCTGGTGGGGTTAGATACGCAGTATTTT.